Presented here are 24 T cell receptor beta chains from one specimen sequenced in a study of PD-1 blockade in classical Hodgkin lymphoma. The assay was immunoSEQ multiplex PCR, and TCRdb's table has in-frame clones only and misses some. Of roughly 23,000 clones in the sample, about two thirds are singletons; the top ten hold 17%. Patients all relapsed after autologous stem cell transplantation, and there was variation in brentuximab vedotin exposure. Source: peripheral blood mononuclear cells (PBMCs), taken at baseline. The receptors originated from a human donor with classical Hodgkin lymphoma.

The chain combines TRBV5-5 with TRBJ1-2; D not resolved. The length of the CDR3 is 15 residues. V lost 2 bases and J 0 bases, leaving 11 bases between the germline ends. Germline CDR1 SGHKS, CDR2 YYEKEE (reference sequence). CDR3 DNA sequence: TGTGCCAGCAGCTTAACTGTAACATCTAACTATGGCTACACCTTC. Protein sequence: CASSLTVTSNYGYTF. Filled out from reference TRBV5-5 and TRBJ1-2, the complete variable domain reads DAGVTQSPTHLIKTRGQQVTLRCSPISGHKSVSWYQQVLGQGPQFIFQYYEKEERGRGNFPDRFSARQFPNYSSELNVNALLLGDSALYLCASSLTVTSNYGYTFGSGTRLTVV.

The gene calls are TRBV11-2 and TRBJ2-5; D might be TRBD1 (5 bases). Germline V gene lookup returns CDR1 SGHAT and CDR2 FQNNGV. CDR3 size: 13 residues. V gave up 3 bases and J gave up 4 bases, with 9 bases separating them. The CDR3 DNA reads TGTGCCAGCAGCTTGCAGGGTAGAGAGACCCAGTACTTC. Its translation is CASSLQGRETQYF.

This clone has only a few counts. The chain uses TRBV5-4 and TRBJ2-2, with 8 bases identical to TRBD1. Germline lookup yields CDR1 SGHNT and CDR2 YYREEE (reference sequence). The length of the CDR3 is 15 residues. V lost 3 bases and J lost 6; bases outside the gene matches: 7. CDR3 sequence reads: CASSSTGVLAGELFF. As DNA, the CDR3 is TGTGCCAGCAGCTCGACAGGGGTTCTCGCCGGGGAGCTGTTTTTT.

The V and J genes are TRBV7-2 and TRBJ2-5, with TRBD2 matching 11 bases. Germline V lookup: CDR1 SGHTA, CDR2 FQGNSA. There are 16 residues in the CDR3. V dropped 5 bases and J dropped 6; count of bases not matched to a gene: 11. The DNA for the CDR3 is TGTGCCAGCAGCGCCGATAGCGGGAGGGCCGAGCAGACCCAGTACTTC. Translation: CASSADSGRAEQTQYF.

This clone is a singleton in its sample. The CDR3 DNA is TGTGCCAGCAGCCCGGGTCGCGGGGCCCGAACAGATACGCAGTATTTT. Protein sequence: CASSPGRGARTDTQYF. The chain couples TRBV5-8 to TRBJ2-3, with D possibly TRBD2 on 6 matching bases. Trimming took 4 bases from V and 3 from J, leaving 18 bases between them. The CDR3 covers 16 residues. The V gene's germline CDR1 is SGHTS and CDR2 YDEGEE.

This clone turned up a few times. The V call is TRBV7-2, the J call TRBJ1-1; maybe TRBD1 (6 bases). The CDR3 extends over 14 amino acids. Germline V gene data show CDR1 as SGHTA and CDR2 as FQGNSA. V was shortened by 5 bases and J by 8 bases, with 18 bases between the two germline ends. The CDR3: CASSQSYRQVEAFF. CDR3 nucleotide sequence: TGTGCCAGCAGCCAAAGTTACCGACAGGTAGAAGCTTTCTTT.

The chain recombines TRBV7-3 with TRBJ2-1; 7 nucleotides align to TRBD2. Per the germline V gene, CDR1 is SGHTA and CDR2 is FQGTGA. The CDR3 totals 15 residues. Trimming removed 5 bases from V and 4 bases from J; junction bases left unmatched: 8. The CDR3 DNA reads as TGTGCCAGCAGCCGCACTAGCGAGCCATACAATGAGCAGTTCTTC. It specifies CASSRTSEPYNEQFF. Full variable domain (outside the CDR3, taken from reference TRBV7-3 and TRBJ2-1): GAGVSQTPSNKVTEKGKYVELRCDPISGHTALYWYRQSLGQGPEFLIYFQGTGAADDSGLPNDRFFAVRPEGSVSTLKIQRTERGDSAVYLCASSRTSEPYNEQFFGPGTRLTVL.

This chain uses TRBV14 with TRBJ2-6, with TRBD1 identical over 11 bases. Germline values: CDR1 SGHDN, CDR2 FVKESK. The CDR3 totals 18 residues. V shed 6 bases, J shed 1 base, and the junction held 8 bases outside the gene matches. The CDR3 reads CASSPYGQGASGANVLTF. The CDR3 DNA sequence: TGTGCCAGCAGTCCATATGGACAGGGGGCGTCTGGGGCCAACGTCCTGACTTTC.

This chain connects TRBV6-6 to TRBJ1-5; D uncertain. V lost 4 bases and J 2 bases, leaving 15 bases between the germline ends. The length of the CDR3 is 16 residues. CDR1 is MNHNY, CDR2 SVGAGI, per germline (reference sequence). The CDR3 DNA sequence: TGTGCCAGCAGTTCACCAACTCGGTTGGGCAATCAGCCCCAGCATTTT. It yields the protein CASSSPTRLGNQPQHF.

This clone showed up just a few times. This chain links TRBV2 with TRBJ2-1, with 10 bases aligning to TRBD2. Trimming took 6 bases from V and 2 from J; bases not matched to a gene: 4. The CDR3 sequence is 15 residues long. The germline gives CDR1 SNHLY, CDR2 FYNNEI. The CDR3 nucleotides are TGTGCCAGCAGGACCGGGACTAGCGCCTACAATGAGCAGTTCTTC. Its translation: CASRTGTSAYNEQFF.

CDR3 protein: CASSRKNTNTEAFF. The CDR3 nucleotides read TGTGCCAGCAGCAGAAAGAATACGAACACTGAAGCTTTCTTT. V and J are TRBV14 and TRBJ1-1, with D unresolved. The ends were cut back, 5 bases at V and 1 base at J, with 11 bases in the middle. The CDR3 is made up of 14 amino acids. Germline assignment: CDR1 SGHDN and CDR2 FVKESK.

The V and J genes are TRBV7-8 and TRBJ2-1, with TRBD2 matching over 12 bases. V was clipped by 3 bases and J by 6 bases; unmatched bases: 0. The length of the CDR3 is 14 residues. CDR1 and CDR2 from the germline V gene are SGHVS and FQNEAQ. The DNA for the CDR3 is TGTGCCAGCAGCTTGACTAGCGGGAGCAATGAGCAGTTCTTC. Protein sequence: CASSLTSGSNEQFF.

This chain links TRBV7-8 with TRBJ1-1, with 9 bases aligning to TRBD1. This CDR3 region has 15 residues. V lost 3 bases, J lost 6 bases, and 8 bases stayed unmatched. The germline V gene has CDR1 SGHVS and CDR2 FQNEAQ. CDR3 sequence reads: CASSFIGQGISEAFF. CDR3 DNA: TGTGCCAGCAGCTTCATTGGACAGGGGATATCTGAAGCTTTCTTT.

The rearrangement links TRBV6-5 to TRBJ1-4; possible D gene TRBD1, 5 bases. Trimming removed 11 bases from V and 10 bases from J, with 20 bases in between. The CDR3 loop spans 13 amino acids. Germline V gene lookup returns CDR1 MNHEY and CDR2 SVGAGI. Here the CDR3 DNA reads TGTGCCTCCCAGCAACAGGTCCTTGGAAAACTGTTTTTT. This gives the protein CASQQQVLGKLFF.

The gene calls are TRBV7-9 and TRBJ2-1, with D possibly called TRBD1 or TRBD2 (5 bases each). V was trimmed by 5 bases and J by 4 bases, leaving 9 bases between them. The CDR3 consists of 13 residues. Looked up from germline, CDR1 is SEHNR and CDR2 is FQNEAQ (reference sequence). CDR3 bases: TGTGCCAGCAGCCTAGGGGAGTACAATGAGCAGTTCTTC. It specifies CASSLGEYNEQFF.

This clone is large within its sample. The chain couples TRBV7-8 to TRBJ2-7, with 9 positions matching TRBD2. Germline CDR1 and CDR2: SGHVS and FQNEAQ. V lost 4 bases and J lost 5; bases outside the gene matches: 15. This CDR3 contains 17 residues. CDR3 protein: CASSSLTTGTSYHEQYF. The CDR3 nucleotides are TGTGCCAGCAGCTCCTTGACAACCGGGACTAGCTACCACGAGCAGTACTTC.

The chain is built from TRBV19 and TRBJ1-2, with D possibly matching TRBD1 (5 bases). The CDR3 is 13 residues long. The germline V gene has CDR1 LNHDA and CDR2 SQIVND (reference sequence). The germline V and J ends were trimmed by 6 bases and 2 bases, with 10 bases remaining between them. Here the CDR3 reads CASSRDGNYGYTF. As DNA, the CDR3 is TGTGCCAGTAGCCGGGACGGCAACTATGGCTACACCTTC.

This rearrangement joins TRBV10-3 to TRBJ1-2; no reliable D call. From germline, CDR1 is ENHRY and CDR2 SYGVKD. V gave up 8 bases and J gave up 2 bases, with 15 bases separating them. This CDR3 is built from 14 residues. Here the CDR3 reads CAISDHGLNYGYTF. CDR3 sequence (DNA): TGTGCCATCTCTGATCACGGCTTAAACTATGGCTACACCTTC.

The CDR3 bases are TGTGCCAGCAGCGCCGTGTGGGACAGGGTTAGCTCCTACGAGCAGTACTTC. It is translated as CASSAVWDRVSSYEQYF. The chain employs TRBV7-8 and TRBJ2-7; 9 bases agree with TRBD1. This CDR3 region has 17 residues. Germline CDR1 and CDR2: SGHVS and FQNEAQ. V was clipped by 5 bases and J by 0 bases; unmatched bases: 11.

This clone was detected a few times. Other nucleotide sequences in the sample specify the same CDR3. The chain couples TRBV18 to TRBJ2-1, with 12 bases aligning to TRBD2. This CDR3 has 15 amino acids. Per the germline V gene, CDR1 is KGHSH and CDR2 is LQKENI. V was pared by 6 bases and J by 7 bases, with 7 bases of the junction left unmatched. The CDR3 sequence: CASSQTSGSLNEQFF. Written as DNA, the CDR3 is TGTGCCAGCTCGCAGACTAGCGGGAGTCTTAATGAGCAGTTCTTC.

The V gene is TRBV5-4, the J gene TRBJ2-1; D not certain. The CDR3 is made up of 16 amino acids. In germline, CDR1 is SGHNT, CDR2 YYREEE (reference sequence). Trimming took 1 base from V and 7 from J, leaving 18 bases between them. CDR3 in amino acids: CASSLSADATRNEQFF. The DNA of the CDR3 is TGTGCCAGCAGCTTGTCAGCAGACGCCACGAGGAATGAGCAGTTCTTC.

This clone was seen once. The V and J genes are TRBV6-6 and TRBJ1-5, with a weak D call TRBD1 (6 bases). The germline V and J ends were trimmed by 8 bases and 9 bases, with 14 bases remaining between them. The CDR3 has 12 residues. The germline gives CDR1 MNHNY, CDR2 SVGAGI (reference sequence). The CDR3 is CASYREEGPQHF. For the CDR3, the DNA is TGTGCCAGCTACAGGGAGGAGGGGCCCCAGCATTTT.

Turning to this clone: The limits of the CDR3 on the DNA are not certain, so only TCRdb's listed CDR3 is given. V gene TRBV11-2 combines with J gene TRBJ2-1. CDR1 and CDR2 from the germline V gene are SGHAT and FQNNGV. The CDR3 has 14 amino acids, counting both end residues. CDR3 sequence reads: CASSLGVGPGIVIF.

This clone turned up a few times. The chain carries TRBV2 and TRBJ2-7; D is unresolved. Germline V gives CDR1 SNHLY, CDR2 FYNNEI. The CDR3 runs 11 residues. V shed 4 bases and J shed 6 bases, with 7 bases lying between them. The CDR3 nucleotides read TGTGCCAGCAGTGTGCAGGTCGAGCAGTACTTC. This translates into CASSVQVEQYF.